The clone carrying this T cell receptor beta chain showed up just once. The source of the sample is a study of blood T cell repertoires in COVID-19. As for the study in general: Whether acute or convalescent, the COVID-19 samples came from the United States, Italy and Spain. Sources were T cells, B-cell-depleted T cells, or PBMCs; the material itself was cDNA or gDNA.

Germline loops: CDR1 GTSNPN, CDR2 SVGIG (reference sequence). V dropped 4 bases and J dropped 0 bases, with 10 bases sitting between them. The CDR3 consists of 15 residues. TCRdb's table, derived via immunoSEQ multiplex PCR, lists solely in-frame clones and lacks some. This table holds under 150,000 clones, over 80% found once. Sequences were obtained from peripheral blood. The TCR sequence derives from a woman in her fifties or sixties with acute or convalescent COVID-19. The chain combines TRBV30 with TRBJ1-6; possible D gene TRBD1, 5 bases. CDR3 nucleotides: TGTGCCTGGAAGGTAGACAGCTCCTATAATTCACCCCTCCACTTT. As protein: CAWKVDSSYNSPLHF.